This T cell receptor (beta chain) was identified in a study of T cell repertoires in cytomegalovirus infection. This clonotype occurred a few times. The antigen remains unidentified. TCRdb processed the reads anew with MiXCR; each CDR3 protein has one entry. The data contain 60,000 to 75,000 distinct CDR3 sequences, around 21% of them singletons. Study observations and caveats: In two of eight donors, the top clonotype was HLA-C-restricted CMV-specific. Of the TCR beta families, the public ones yielded a cumulative frequency that identified carriers of CMV plus the relevant HLA.

The CDR3 is 16 amino acids. CDR1 is LNHDA, CDR2 SQIVND, per germline (reference sequence). The J segment lost 4 bases and the V segment lost 6 bases, leaving 12 bases of the junction unmatched. This chain uses TRBV19 with TRBJ2-1, with 7 bases identical to TRBD2. The receptor's source is a human donor in good health (CMV status not recorded). Some clones in this sample may be carry-over from other donors' samples. The sample consisted of PBMCs, sequenced either directly or after in vitro stimulation (not recorded which). CDR3 region: CASSPYGGRMYNEQFF. CDR3 nucleotide sequence: TGTGCCAGTAGCCCGTATGGCGGGAGAATGTACAATGAGCAGTTCTTC. The full variable domain, its missing parts supplied by reference TRBV19 and TRBJ2-1, is DGGITQSPKYLFRKEGQNVTLSCEQNLNHDAMYWYRQDPGQGLRLIYYSQIVNDFQKGDIAEGYSVSREKKESFPLTVTSAQKNPTAFYLCASSPYGGRMYNEQFFGPGTRLTVL.